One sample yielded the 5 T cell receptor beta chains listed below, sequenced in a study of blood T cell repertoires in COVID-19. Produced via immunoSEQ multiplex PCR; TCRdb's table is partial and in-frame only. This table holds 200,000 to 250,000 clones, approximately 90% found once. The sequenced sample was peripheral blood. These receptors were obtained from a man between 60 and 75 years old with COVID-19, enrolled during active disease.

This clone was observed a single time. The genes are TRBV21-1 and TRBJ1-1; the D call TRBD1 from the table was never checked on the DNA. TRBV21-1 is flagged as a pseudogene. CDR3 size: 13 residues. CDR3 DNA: TGTGCCAGCCTGTGGGGCCAAAACACTGAAGCTTTCTTT. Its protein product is CASLWGQNTEAFF.

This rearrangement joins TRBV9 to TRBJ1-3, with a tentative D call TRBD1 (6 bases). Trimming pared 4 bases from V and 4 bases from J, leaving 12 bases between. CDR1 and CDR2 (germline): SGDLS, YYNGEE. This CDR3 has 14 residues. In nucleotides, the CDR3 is TGTGCCAGCAGCACCGAGGGGGTAGGAAACACCATATATTTT. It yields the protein CASSTEGVGNTIYF.

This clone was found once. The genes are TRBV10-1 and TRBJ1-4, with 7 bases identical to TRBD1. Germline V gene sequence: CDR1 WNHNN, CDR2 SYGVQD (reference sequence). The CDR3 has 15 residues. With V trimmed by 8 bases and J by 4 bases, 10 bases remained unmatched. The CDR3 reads CASERAGGINEKLFF. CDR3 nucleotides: TGCGCCAGCGAGAGGGCAGGGGGGATTAATGAAAAACTGTTTTTT.

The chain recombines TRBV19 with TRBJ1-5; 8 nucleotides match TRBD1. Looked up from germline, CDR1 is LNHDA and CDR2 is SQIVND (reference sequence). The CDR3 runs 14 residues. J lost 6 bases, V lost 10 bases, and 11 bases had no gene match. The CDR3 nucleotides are TGTGCCACCAAAGGACAGGGACGAGGTCAGCCCCAGCATTTT. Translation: CATKGQGRGQPQHF.

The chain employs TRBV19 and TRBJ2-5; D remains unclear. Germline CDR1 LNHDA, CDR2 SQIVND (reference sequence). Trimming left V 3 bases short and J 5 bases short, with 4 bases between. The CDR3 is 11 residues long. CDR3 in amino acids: CASSIRETQYF. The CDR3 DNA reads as TGTGCCAGTAGTATCCGGGAGACCCAGTACTTC.